This T cell receptor beta chain is drawn from a study of Graves' ophthalmopathy and Graves' hyperthyroidism. The wider study: Peripheral blood sampling occurred at initial diagnosis, before any treatment.

The study amplified TCR beta CDR3 regions using RNA transcripts. The library came from an HTBI-primed first-round RT-PCR and a second-round multiplex PCR. From the multiplex PCR reads, TCRdb called clonotypes with MiXCR, one entry per CDR3 protein. The data show 170,000 or so distinct CDR3 sequences, with 37% seen just once and under 6.5% held by the top ten. Study results and caveats: In blood, most expanded thyroid clonotypes above 0.001 frequency were also detected. With over 85% sensitivity and roughly 77% specificity, a 13-signature model separated ophthalmopathy from stable hyperthyroidism.

Sampling over 8 ml of fresh peripheral blood provided the PBMCs. Germline V lookup: CDR1 LGHNA, CDR2 YNFKEQ. There are 14 residues in the CDR3. The V and J ends lost 3 bases and 3 bases, in that order; junction bases with no gene match: 1. This clonotype was observed many times. Its antigen remains unknown. The genes are TRBV4-2 and TRBJ2-7; TRBD1 matches 11 bases. Sequenced sample: peripheral blood. The receptor comes from a woman aged 35 to 49 with Graves' ophthalmopathy. DNA for the CDR3: TGTGCCAGCAGCCAGGGACAGGGGGACTACGAGCAGTACTTC. Residues: CASSQGQGDYEQYF.